This T cell receptor beta chain comes out of a study of T cells in localized non-small cell lung cancer. Turning to this clone: Its antigen is undetermined.

Sequencing used immunoSEQ multiplex PCR; TCRdb keeps in-frame clones, though not all of them. Of under 30,000 clones in the sample, approximately 86% were seen once. Whole-study findings and limits: Heterogeneity stays possible, as sequencing covered only one tumor region. Clonality peaked in uninvolved adjacent lung rather than tumor. Increased T cell density in blood showed an association with longer overall survival.

The sample was peripheral blood, taken before any cancer treatment. The clonotype was recovered from a female donor over 55 with stage I lung adenocarcinoma.

The CDR3 DNA sequence: TGTGCCAGCAGCTTATGGGGGAACACTGAAGCTTTCTTT. This encodes CASSLWGNTEAFF. The chain joins TRBV7-3 to TRBJ1-1; D gene ambiguous. The V end was cut by 2 bases, the J end by 1 base, with 5 bases between. Germline V gene lookup returns CDR1 SGHTA and CDR2 FQGTGA. This CDR3 is built from 13 residues.